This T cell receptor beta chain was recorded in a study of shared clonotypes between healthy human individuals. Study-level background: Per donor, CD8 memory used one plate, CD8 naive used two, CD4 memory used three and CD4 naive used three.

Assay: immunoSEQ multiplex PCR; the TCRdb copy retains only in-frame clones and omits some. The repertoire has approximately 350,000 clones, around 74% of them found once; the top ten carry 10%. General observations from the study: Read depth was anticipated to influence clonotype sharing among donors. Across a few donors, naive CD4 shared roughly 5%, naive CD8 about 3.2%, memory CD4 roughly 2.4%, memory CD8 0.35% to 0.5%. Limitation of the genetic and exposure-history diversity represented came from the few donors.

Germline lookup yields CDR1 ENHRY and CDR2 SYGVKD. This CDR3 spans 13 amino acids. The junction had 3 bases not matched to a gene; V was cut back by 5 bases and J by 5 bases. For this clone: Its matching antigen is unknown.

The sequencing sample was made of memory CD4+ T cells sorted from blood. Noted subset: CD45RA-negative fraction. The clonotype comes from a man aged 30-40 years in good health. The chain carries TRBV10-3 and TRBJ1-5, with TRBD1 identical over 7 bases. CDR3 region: CAISIDRDQPQHF. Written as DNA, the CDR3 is TGTGCCATCAGTATTGACAGGGATCAGCCCCAGCATTTT.